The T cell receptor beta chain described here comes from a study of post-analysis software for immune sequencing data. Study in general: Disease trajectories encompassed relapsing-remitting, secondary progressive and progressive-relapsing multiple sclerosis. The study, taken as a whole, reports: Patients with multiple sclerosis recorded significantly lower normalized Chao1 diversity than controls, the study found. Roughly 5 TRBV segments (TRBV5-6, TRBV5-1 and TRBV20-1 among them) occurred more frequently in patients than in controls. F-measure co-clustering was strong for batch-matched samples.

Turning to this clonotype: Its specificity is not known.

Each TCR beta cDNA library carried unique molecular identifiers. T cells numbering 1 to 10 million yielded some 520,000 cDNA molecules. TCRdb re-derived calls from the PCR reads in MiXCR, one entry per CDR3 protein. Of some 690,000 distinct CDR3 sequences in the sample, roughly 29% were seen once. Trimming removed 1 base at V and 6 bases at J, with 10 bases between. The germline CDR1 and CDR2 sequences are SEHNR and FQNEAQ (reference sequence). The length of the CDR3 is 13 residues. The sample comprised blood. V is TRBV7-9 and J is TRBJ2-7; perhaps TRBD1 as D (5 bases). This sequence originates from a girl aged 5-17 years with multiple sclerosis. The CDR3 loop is CASSLGQSGEQYF. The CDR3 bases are TGTGCCAGCAGCTTAGGACAGTCGGGCGAGCAGTACTTC.